The TCR beta chain described here comes from a study of blood T cells in healthy people across ages. Sample-barcoded 5' priming and a J-beta primer mix drove a second PCR of roughly 6 to 12 cycles. One entry per CDR3 protein results from TCRdb running MiXCR on the 5' RACE reads. Here the sample spans about a million distinct CDR3 sequences, roughly half being singletons. For this clonotype: Its antigen is as yet unknown.

The V gene's germline CDR1 is SGHRS and CDR2 YFSETQ. This CDR3 has 13 residues. Trimming took 4 bases from V and 4 from J; bases not matched to a gene: 4. Points from the study as a whole: Estimates of diversity drawn from one million T cells were considered underestimates.

The sequencing sample was made of blood. V is TRBV5-1 and J is TRBJ2-5; 7 bases agree with TRBD1. The clonotype was recovered from a woman between 55 and 75 years old in good health. The CDR3 region has the DNA TGCGCCAGCAGCAAACGGACAGGAGAGACCCAGTACTTC. Its protein product is CASSKRTGETQYF.